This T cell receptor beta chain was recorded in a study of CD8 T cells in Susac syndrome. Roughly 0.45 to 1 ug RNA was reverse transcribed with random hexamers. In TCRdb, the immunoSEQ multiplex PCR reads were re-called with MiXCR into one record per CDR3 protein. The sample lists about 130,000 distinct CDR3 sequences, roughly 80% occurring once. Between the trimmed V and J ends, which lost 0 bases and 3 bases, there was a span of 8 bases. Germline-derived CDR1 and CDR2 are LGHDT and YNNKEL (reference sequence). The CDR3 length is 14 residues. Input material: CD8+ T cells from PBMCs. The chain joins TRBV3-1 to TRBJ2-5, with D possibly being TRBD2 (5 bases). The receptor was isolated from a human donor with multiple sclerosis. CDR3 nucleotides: TGTGCCAGCAGCCAAGAATCGGGGAAAGAGACCCAGTACTTC. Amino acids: CASSQESGKETQYF.